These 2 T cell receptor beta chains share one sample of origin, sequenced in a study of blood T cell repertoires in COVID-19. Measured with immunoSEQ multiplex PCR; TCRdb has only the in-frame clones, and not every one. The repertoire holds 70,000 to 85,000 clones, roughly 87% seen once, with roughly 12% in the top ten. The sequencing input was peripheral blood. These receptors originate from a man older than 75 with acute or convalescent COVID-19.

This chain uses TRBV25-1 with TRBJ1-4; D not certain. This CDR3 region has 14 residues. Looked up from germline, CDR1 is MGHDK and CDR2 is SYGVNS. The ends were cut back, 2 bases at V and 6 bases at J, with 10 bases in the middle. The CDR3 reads CASSEGGSDEKLFF. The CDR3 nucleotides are TGTGCCAGCAGTGAAGGAGGATCCGATGAAAAACTGTTTTTT.

The DNA for the CDR3 is TGTGCCAGCGCCAGAGGGACAGGAAGCTCCTACGAGCAGTACTTC. Translated, it gives CASARGTGSSYEQYF. The chain couples TRBV11-2 to TRBJ2-7; 8 positions agree with TRBD1. This CDR3 is built from 15 residues. V shed 8 bases and J 0 bases; nucleotides not matched to a gene: 9. Germline values: CDR1 SGHAT, CDR2 FQNNGV.